This T cell receptor beta chain was captured by sequencing in a study of blood T cells in healthy people across ages. A J-beta primer mix and a sample-barcoded 5' primer were used in a second PCR of roughly 6 to 11 cycles. A single record per CDR3 protein comes from TCRdb applying MiXCR to the 5' RACE reads. This sample has some 1,000,000 distinct CDR3 sequences, with around 25% found just once. In addition, the sample was reused for a study of T cells of mothers and their children.

The sequence came from a girl aged 2-10 years in good health. The specimen was blood.

The CDR3 is CASSKGLAGYNEQFF. In DNA form, the CDR3 reads TGTGCCAGCAGTAAAGGACTAGCGGGTTACAATGAGCAGTTCTTC. The genes are TRBV25-1 and TRBJ2-5; TRBD2 agrees at 11 bases. Judging by the DNA end, TRBJ2-1 fits better; the J call may be wrong. The CDR3 covers 15 residues. The germline V gene encodes CDR1 MGHDK and CDR2 SYGVNS.